Listed below are T cell receptor beta chains from one sample, sequenced in a study of T cells in Graves' hyperthyroidism and ophthalmopathy. TCRdb reprocessed the multiplex PCR reads with MiXCR, giving one entry per CDR3 protein. The repertoire holds fewer than 500,000 distinct CDR3 sequences, with roughly 14% as singletons. The sample consisted of blood. The receptors originated from a woman aged 25 to 39 with Graves' ophthalmopathy. Both conserved end residues are part of each CDR3. Each record gives: D gene, J gene, clone size, V gene, CDR3 DNA, CDR3 protein. D genes are given only for firm matches. Some rows mark clone size as missing; the rest say once, few, many or name a class of expanded clone.

D gene: TRBD1
J gene: TRBJ1-4
clone size: -
V gene: TRBV30
CDR3 DNA: TGTGCCTGGAGCTGGAGACAGGGTTTTGAAAAACTGTTTTTT
CDR3 protein: CAWSWRQGFEKLFF

D gene: -
J gene: TRBJ1-2
clone size: few
V gene: TRBV14
CDR3 DNA: TGTGCCAGCAGCCAAGGGGGCCTGGGTTTCTATGGCTACACCTTC
CDR3 protein: CASSQGGLGFYGYTF

D gene: -
J gene: TRBJ2-1
clone size: -
V gene: TRBV10-3
CDR3 DNA: TGTGCCATCAGACAGGGATCCCCCAATGAGCAGTTCTTC
CDR3 protein: CAIRQGSPNEQFF

D gene: TRBD1
J gene: TRBJ2-7
clone size: many
V gene: TRBV18
CDR3 DNA: TGTGCCAGCTCACCGGGACAGAACTACGAGCAGTACTTC
CDR3 protein: CASSPGQNYEQYF

D gene: -
J gene: TRBJ2-7
clone size: many
V gene: TRBV27
CDR3 DNA: TGTGCCAGCAGTTTATGGGTAGGGGCGTCCTACGAGCAGTACTTC
CDR3 protein: CASSLWVGASYEQYF

D gene: -
J gene: TRBJ1-6
clone size: many
V gene: TRBV2
CDR3 DNA: TGTGCCAGCAATGACGCGGACTCCTATAATTCACCCCTCCACTTT
CDR3 protein: CASNDADSYNSPLHF

D gene: TRBD2
J gene: TRBJ2-5
clone size: many
V gene: TRBV18
CDR3 DNA: TGTGCCAGCTCACCACCCGGACTAGCCGGGGGAGAGACCCAGTACTTC
CDR3 protein: CASSPPGLAGGETQYF

D gene: -
J gene: TRBJ1-2
clone size: many
V gene: TRBV4-1
CDR3 DNA: TGCGCCAGCAGCCAAGATTACTCGACTTGGGGCTACACCTTC
CDR3 protein: CASSQDYSTWGYTF

D gene: -
J gene: TRBJ1-3
clone size: many
V gene: TRBV4-1
CDR3 DNA: TGCGCCAGCAGTCTTGACCGGAACTCTGGAAACACCATATATTTT
CDR3 protein: CASSLDRNSGNTIYF

D gene: -
J gene: TRBJ2-7
clone size: many
V gene: TRBV27
CDR3 DNA: TGTGCCAGCAGTTTAAGACGGGTTACAGGGTACGAGCAGTACTTC
CDR3 protein: CASSLRRVTGYEQYF

D gene: TRBD1
J gene: TRBJ1-6
clone size: many
V gene: TRBV6-1
CDR3 DNA: TGTGCCAGCAGTCGCCTGACAGGGGAAGGATCACCCCTCCACTTT
CDR3 protein: CASSRLTGEGSPLHF

D gene: TRBD1
J gene: TRBJ2-7
clone size: many
V gene: TRBV6-1
CDR3 DNA: TGTGCCAGCAGACGGGGACAGGGAGCGGAGCAGTACTTC
CDR3 protein: CASRRGQGAEQYF

D gene: TRBD2
J gene: TRBJ2-5
clone size: many
V gene: TRBV3-1
CDR3 DNA: TGTGCCAGCAGACTGGGACTAGCGGGGGGAATACAAGAGACCCAGTACTTC
CDR3 protein: CASRLGLAGGIQETQYF

D gene: -
J gene: TRBJ2-3
clone size: -
V gene: TRBV20-1
CDR3 DNA: TGCAGTGCACCGGGAGATACGCAGTATTTT
CDR3 protein: CSAPGDTQYF

D gene: -
J gene: TRBJ2-1
clone size: -
V gene: TRBV11-3
CDR3 DNA: TGTGCCAGCAGCCCAGGGGCCCACAATGAGCAGTTCTTC
CDR3 protein: CASSPGAHNEQFF

D gene: TRBD2
J gene: TRBJ2-3
clone size: -
V gene: TRBV28
CDR3 DNA: TGTGCCAGCAGTCCAACTAGCGGGGGGTCAGATACGCAGTATTTT
CDR3 protein: CASSPTSGGSDTQYF

D gene: TRBD2
J gene: TRBJ2-1
clone size: few
V gene: TRBV6-2/TRBV6-3
CDR3 DNA: TGTGCCAGCAGAGGACTAGCTGAAGACTCCTACAATGAGCAGTTCTTC
CDR3 protein: CASRGLAEDSYNEQFF

D gene: -
J gene: TRBJ2-3
clone size: many
V gene: TRBV6-1
CDR3 DNA: TGTGCCAGCAGTGAAGCAACCGGGGGCGGAGTTGATACGCAGTATTTT
CDR3 protein: CASSEATGGGVDTQYF

D gene: -
J gene: TRBJ2-1
clone size: many
V gene: TRBV12-3/TRBV12-4
CDR3 DNA: TGTGCCAGCATCTCCCGGGACGACAATGAGCAGTTCTTC
CDR3 protein: CASISRDDNEQFF

D gene: -
J gene: TRBJ2-7
clone size: many
V gene: TRBV2
CDR3 DNA: TGTGCCACCGACGGGGGATATACCTACGAGCAGTACTTC
CDR3 protein: CATDGGYTYEQYF

D gene: TRBD2
J gene: TRBJ2-3
clone size: many
V gene: TRBV12-3/TRBV12-4
CDR3 DNA: TGTGCCAGCAGTCCCAAGACTAGCGGGGCTACAGATACGCAGTATTTT
CDR3 protein: CASSPKTSGATDTQYF

D gene: -
J gene: TRBJ2-5
clone size: many
V gene: TRBV28
CDR3 DNA: TGTGCCAGCAGTTTGGGGGGATCGGAGACCCAGTACTTC
CDR3 protein: CASSLGGSETQYF

D gene: -
J gene: TRBJ1-2
clone size: many
V gene: TRBV27
CDR3 DNA: TGTGCCAGCAGACTACAGGGAAACTATGGCTACACCTTC
CDR3 protein: CASRLQGNYGYTF

D gene: TRBD1
J gene: TRBJ2-7
clone size: -
V gene: TRBV4-1
CDR3 DNA: TGCGCCAGCAGCCAAGGGAATGCTGGCAGGGGGTACGAGCAGTACTTC
CDR3 protein: CASSQGNAGRGYEQYF

D gene: -
J gene: TRBJ2-1
clone size: many
V gene: TRBV7-9
CDR3 DNA: TGTGCCAGCAGCTTCCTCATTAATGAGCAGTTCTTC
CDR3 protein: CASSFLINEQFF

D gene: -
J gene: TRBJ2-2
clone size: few
V gene: TRBV7-9
CDR3 DNA: TGTGCCAGCAGGGTACGAGGGGAGCTGTTTTTT
CDR3 protein: CASRVRGELFF

D gene: -
J gene: TRBJ2-1
clone size: many
V gene: TRBV20-1
CDR3 DNA: TGCAGTGCTCGCAAGCCTGATGGTGTCAATGAGCAGTTCTTC
CDR3 protein: CSARKPDGVNEQFF

D gene: -
J gene: TRBJ2-7
clone size: many
V gene: TRBV7-2
CDR3 DNA: TGTGCCAGCACCTGGACGGAGTCCTACGAGCAGTACTTC
CDR3 protein: CASTWTESYEQYF

D gene: TRBD1
J gene: TRBJ1-1
clone size: many
V gene: TRBV28
CDR3 DNA: TGTGCCAGCACTCGGGGGACAGGGGAAGCTTTCTTT
CDR3 protein: CASTRGTGEAFF

D gene: -
J gene: TRBJ1-1
clone size: -
V gene: TRBV5-1
CDR3 DNA: TGCGCCAGCAGCTTGAACCCCGGGACACCAGGTCGATGGGGGAACACTGAAGCTTTCTTT
CDR3 protein: CASSLNPGTPGRWGNTEAFF

D gene: TRBD1
J gene: TRBJ2-3
clone size: many
V gene: TRBV6-6
CDR3 DNA: TGTGCCAGCAGTTACCCCTCGAAAGCGGGACAGGGAACAGATACGCAGTATTTT
CDR3 protein: CASSYPSKAGQGTDTQYF

D gene: -
J gene: TRBJ2-7
clone size: many
V gene: TRBV4-2
CDR3 DNA: TGTGCCAGCAGCCAAGAGGTTGTGGACATCTCCTACGAGCAGTACTTC
CDR3 protein: CASSQEVVDISYEQYF

D gene: -
J gene: TRBJ1-5
clone size: -
V gene: TRBV7-9
CDR3 DNA: TGTGCCAGCAGCTTAGAGGGTTTCAATCAGCCCCAGCATTTT
CDR3 protein: CASSLEGFNQPQHF

D gene: TRBD1
J gene: TRBJ2-7
clone size: medium-sized
V gene: TRBV20-1
CDR3 DNA: TGCAGTGCTAGAGAAGGACAGGGGGCATACGAGCAGTACTTC
CDR3 protein: CSAREGQGAYEQYF

D gene: TRBD1
J gene: TRBJ2-1
clone size: few
V gene: TRBV13
CDR3 DNA: TGTGCCAGCAGCTTATATGGGACAGGCCCTTACAATGAGCAGTTCTTC
CDR3 protein: CASSLYGTGPYNEQFF

D gene: -
J gene: TRBJ2-2
clone size: many
V gene: TRBV7-2
CDR3 DNA: TGTGCCAGCAGCTTAAGGTCTTTGCGGGGGCCTCACACCGGGGAGCTGTTTTTT
CDR3 protein: CASSLRSLRGPHTGELFF

D gene: -
J gene: TRBJ2-5
clone size: few
V gene: TRBV29-1
CDR3 DNA: TGCAGCGTTGTATTTGCAGTACAAGAGACCCAGTACTTC
CDR3 protein: CSVVFAVQETQYF

D gene: TRBD2
J gene: TRBJ2-1
clone size: -
V gene: TRBV12-3/TRBV12-4
CDR3 DNA: TGTGCCAGCAGTCTCACGCTAGCGGGAAACTACTACAATGAGCAGTTCTTC
CDR3 protein: CASSLTLAGNYYNEQFF

D gene: -
J gene: TRBJ2-2
clone size: many
V gene: TRBV28
CDR3 DNA: TGTGCCAGCAGTTTAAGCCGGGGACCTAGGGACGGGGAGCTGTTTTTT
CDR3 protein: CASSLSRGPRDGELFF

D gene: -
J gene: TRBJ2-7
clone size: many
V gene: TRBV2
CDR3 DNA: TGTGCCAGCACCGTAGGGGGGACCTACGAGCAGTACTTC
CDR3 protein: CASTVGGTYEQYF

D gene: -
J gene: TRBJ1-6
clone size: many
V gene: TRBV30
CDR3 DNA: TGTGCTTTCCGCCCCGGATCGCATAATTCACCCCTCCACTTT
CDR3 protein: CAFRPGSHNSPLHF

D gene: TRBD1
J gene: TRBJ1-1
clone size: -
V gene: TRBV7-9
CDR3 DNA: TGTGCCAGCAGCTTCACCGGGACAGGGCCAGGTCAGGCTGAAGCTTTCTTT
CDR3 protein: CASSFTGTGPGQAEAFF

D gene: -
J gene: TRBJ1-1
clone size: few
V gene: TRBV15
CDR3 DNA: TGTGCCACCAGCAGAGATTCCGGGCCGGTAACTGAAGCTTTCTTT
CDR3 protein: CATSRDSGPVTEAFF

D gene: -
J gene: TRBJ1-1
clone size: many
V gene: TRBV20-1
CDR3 DNA: TGCAGTGCTACAAACCCGGGGGGGGGAGGCACTGAAGCTTTCTTT
CDR3 protein: CSATNPGGGGTEAFF

D gene: -
J gene: TRBJ1-1
clone size: -
V gene: TRBV7-9
CDR3 DNA: TGTGCCAGCAGCACGCCGGGACCTGGGGCTACTGAAGCTTTCTTT
CDR3 protein: CASSTPGPGATEAFF

D gene: -
J gene: TRBJ2-3
clone size: many
V gene: TRBV2
CDR3 DNA: TGTGCCAGCAGTGGTGCACAGAGCACAGATACGCAGTATTTT
CDR3 protein: CASSGAQSTDTQYF

D gene: -
J gene: TRBJ1-1
clone size: many
V gene: TRBV15
CDR3 DNA: TGTGCCACCACCCCGCAGGGGCTTTCTGAAGCTTTCTTT
CDR3 protein: CATTPQGLSEAFF

D gene: TRBD2
J gene: TRBJ2-7
clone size: many
V gene: TRBV20-1
CDR3 DNA: TGCAGTGCTCTGAGCCCCGCGGGGGTTTTCGGCTACGAGCAGTACTTC
CDR3 protein: CSALSPAGVFGYEQYF

D gene: TRBD1
J gene: TRBJ1-1
clone size: many
V gene: TRBV18
CDR3 DNA: TGTGCCAGCTCACACCGGGACAGATCGAACACTGAAGCTTTCTTT
CDR3 protein: CASSHRDRSNTEAFF

D gene: -
J gene: TRBJ2-5
clone size: many
V gene: TRBV10-3
CDR3 DNA: TGTGCCATCAGTGAGGAGGGCCAGGGAGAGACCCAGTACTTC
CDR3 protein: CAISEEGQGETQYF

D gene: -
J gene: TRBJ2-1
clone size: -
V gene: TRBV29-1
CDR3 DNA: TGCAGCGTTGAAAGGCCGTGGGGAAGGAGCTCCTACAATGAGCAGTTCTTC
CDR3 protein: CSVERPWGRSSYNEQFF

D gene: TRBD1
J gene: TRBJ2-7
clone size: few
V gene: TRBV5-1
CDR3 DNA: TGCGCCAGCAGCTTGCCGGACAGGGTTGACGAGCAGTACTTC
CDR3 protein: CASSLPDRVDEQYF

D gene: -
J gene: TRBJ1-1
clone size: many
V gene: TRBV5-6
CDR3 DNA: TGTGCCAGCAGCTTGGCCGGAACAGACACTGAAGCTTTCTTT
CDR3 protein: CASSLAGTDTEAFF

D gene: -
J gene: TRBJ2-1
clone size: few
V gene: TRBV5-4
CDR3 DNA: TGTGCCAGCAGACCGGAGAGCTCCTACAATGAGCAGTTCTTC
CDR3 protein: CASRPESSYNEQFF